This TCR beta chain appears in the sequencing data of a study of T cell repertoires in cytomegalovirus infection. Overall study: Public TCR beta signatures marked donors with CMV infection and the matching HLA.

This clonotype was counted ten times or more. Its antigen is as yet unknown. V was shortened by 5 bases and J by 8 bases, with 24 bases between the two germline ends. The CDR3 totals 16 residues. Germline CDR1 SGHTA, CDR2 FQGNSA. Study-wide results and limits: HLA-C-restricted TCR beta clonotypes specific for CMV led the ex vivo response.

Using its own MiXCR run on the reads, TCRdb lists one record per CDR3 protein. The data hold 100,000 to 150,000 distinct CDR3 sequences, with approximately 8.8% observed a single time. Sequenced sample: PBMCs. The chain uses TRBV7-2 and TRBJ1-2, with D tentatively TRBD1 (5 bases). The sequence derives from a human donor in good health (CMV status not recorded). Some clones in this sample may be carry-over from other donors' samples. The CDR3 sequence is CASSAGRRQGTEGYTF. The CDR3 region has the DNA TGTGCCAGCAGCGCCGGCCGGCGTCAGGGTACGGAGGGCTACACCTTC.